Listed here are 14 T cell receptor beta chains from one sample, sequenced in a study of T-cell memory formation after mild COVID-19. TCRdb reprocessed the 5' RACE reads with MiXCR, giving one entry per CDR3 protein. The sample includes some 150,000 distinct CDR3 sequences, around 21% of them seen just once. Sequenced sample: PBMCs or a T cell subset sorted from them (not recorded which). These receptors all come from an adult woman who had mild COVID-19 (a few samples of this study predate the infection). Cell type and time point are not known.

This clonotype showed up just a few times. The chain combines TRBV7-3 with TRBJ2-3, with D unresolved. The CDR3 contains 14 residues. The V end lost 3 bases, the J end lost 0 bases, and 7 bases lay between the germline ends. The germline V gene has CDR1 SGHTA and CDR2 FQGTGA. The CDR3 coding sequence is TGTGCCAGCAGCTTGTACGAGAGCACAGATACGCAGTATTTT. It translates to CASSLYESTDTQYF.

The genes are TRBV30 and TRBJ2-7, with D perhaps matching TRBD2 (6 bases). V lost 3 bases to trimming and J lost 4 bases, with 16 bases between them. This CDR3 is built from 14 residues. CDR1 is GTSNPN, CDR2 SVGIG, per germline (reference sequence). As DNA, the CDR3 is TGTGCCTGGAGCGCTGGAGGGGCGACGTACGAGCAGTACTTC. It specifies CAWSAGGATYEQYF.

This clonotype was counted between two and nine times. The CDR3 nucleotides read TGCGCCAGCAGCCCCCTAGCAAGGGGGGATCAGCCCCAGCATTTT. Protein product: CASSPLARGDQPQHF. This chain connects TRBV4-3 to TRBJ1-5; D perhaps matches TRBD1 (6 bases). Germline CDR1 and CDR2: LGHNA and YSLEER. The CDR3 extends over 15 amino acids. Trimming removed 4 bases from V and 5 bases from J, with 15 bases in between.

The chain carries TRBV4-2 and TRBJ2-7; D call uncertain. Germline values: CDR1 LGHNA, CDR2 YNFKEQ. V shed 1 base and J shed 3 bases, with 13 bases lying between them. The CDR3 totals 15 residues. This CDR3 reads CASSQGSTPFYEQYF. The CDR3 coding sequence is TGTGCCAGCAGCCAAGGGAGTACTCCCTTCTACGAGCAGTACTTC.

This clonotype was counted a few times. This chain connects TRBV24-1 to TRBJ2-7; D ambiguous. The CDR3 is 12 amino acids. The V gene lost 8 bases and the J gene lost 0 bases, with 7 bases spanning the gap. Germline V gene sequence: CDR1 KGHDR, CDR2 SFDVKD. CDR3 DNA sequence: TGTGCCACCACCCCCCACTCCTACGAGCAGTACTTC. It specifies CATTPHSYEQYF.

This clonotype occurred a few times. The J gene is TRBJ2-3, the V gene TRBV6-5; a possible D gene is TRBD1 (5 bases). Germline V gives CDR1 MNHEY, CDR2 SVGAGI. Trimming left V 6 bases short and J 3 bases short, with 13 bases between. The CDR3 is made up of 14 amino acids. The CDR3 bases are TGTGCCAGCAGCGACCGCAGGGTTACAGATACGCAGTATTTT. This translates into CASSDRRVTDTQYF.

This chain links TRBV19 with TRBJ1-2; 7 nucleotides match TRBD1. Losses at the gene ends were 4 bases for V and 8 bases for J; bases not matched to a gene: 13. The germline gives CDR1 LNHDA, CDR2 SQIVND (reference sequence). The CDR3 is 15 residues long. In nucleotides, the CDR3 is TGTGCCAGTAGTACCCCGAGGACAGGAGAGCAAGGCTACACCTTC. It encodes CASSTPRTGEQGYTF.

This clonotype was observed a few times. J is TRBJ2-5 and V is TRBV7-9; D is unclear. This CDR3 spans 17 amino acids. Trimming removed 5 bases from V and 5 bases from J, with 24 bases in between. Per germline, CDR1 SEHNR and CDR2 FQNEAQ (reference sequence). The DNA for the CDR3 is TGTGCCAGCAGCCATCGGCGCCAGAGCTCCCCTCGGGAGACCCAGTACTTC. Translation: CASSHRRQSSPRETQYF. Filled out from reference TRBV7-9 and TRBJ2-5, the complete variable domain reads DTGVSQNPRHKITKRGQNVTFRCDPISEHNRLYWYRQTLGQGPEFLTYFQNEAQLEKSRLLSDRFSAERPKGSFSTLEIQRTEQGDSAMYLCASSHRRQSSPRETQYFGPGTRLLVL.

The chain carries TRBV12-3 or TRBV12-4 and TRBJ1-3, with D unresolved. The CDR3 contains 14 residues. The V and J ends lost 7 bases and 0 bases respectively, with 10 bases between them. The CDR3 bases are TGTGCCAGCATCTTACGGGGCTCTGGAAACACCATATATTTT. Translation: CASILRGSGNTIYF.

The chain joins TRBV5-6 to TRBJ1-1; D unclear. CDR1 is SGHDT, CDR2 YYEEEE, per germline. The length of the CDR3 is 11 residues. V lost 2 bases and J 8 bases, leaving 7 bases between the germline ends. The CDR3 is CASSLNREAFF. In nucleotides, the CDR3 is TGTGCCAGCAGCTTAAACCGGGAAGCTTTCTTT.

V is TRBV2 and J is TRBJ1-5; 7 bases agree with TRBD1. Per the germline V gene, CDR1 is SNHLY and CDR2 is FYNNEI. The trim removed 8 bases at V and 4 bases at J, leaving 8 bases unmatched. The CDR3 covers 14 residues. This CDR3 is CASLGQQGNQPQHF. DNA for the CDR3: TGTGCCAGCTTAGGCCAACAGGGGAATCAGCCCCAGCATTTT.

The rearrangement uses TRBV20-1 and TRBJ2-4, with a tentative D call TRBD2 (6 bases). The V and J ends lost 5 bases and 0 bases respectively, with 14 bases between them. Germline V CDR1 and CDR2: DFQATT, SNEGSKA (reference sequence). The CDR3 has 15 amino acids. CDR3 sequence reads: CSAFRSGLAKNIQYF. In DNA, the CDR3 is TGCAGTGCTTTCCGATCGGGACTAGCCAAAAACATTCAGTACTTC.

The chain is built from TRBV7-3 and TRBJ2-1; TRBD1 might be the D (7 bases). The CDR3 extends over 12 amino acids. Germline assignment: CDR1 SGHTA and CDR2 FQGTGA. V shed 6 bases and J shed 10 bases, with 13 bases lying between them. The CDR3 nucleotides are TGTGCCAGCAGGGGGGAGGACAGGGAGCAGTTCTTC. It yields the protein CASRGEDREQFF.

This clonotype was counted ten times or more. The V call is TRBV3-1, the J call TRBJ2-7, with TRBD1 matching 9 bases. CDR1 LGHDT and CDR2 YNNKEL come from the germline V gene (reference sequence). V gave up 5 bases and J gave up 6 bases; unmatched junction bases: 14. CDR3 length: 16 amino acids. CDR3 nucleotide sequence: TGTGCCAGCAGCTATACAGGGGGCTATTTTCGAGGCGAGCAGTACTTC. The encoded protein is CASSYTGGYFRGEQYF.